This T cell receptor (beta chain) was recovered during a study of blood T cell repertoires in COVID-19. Study details: Both acute and convalescent COVID-19 samples were obtained from the United States, Italy and Spain. From T cells, B-cell-depleted T cells, or PBMCs came the material, which was cDNA or gDNA.

The V end was cut by 4 bases, the J end by 11 bases, with 17 bases between. The germline V gene has CDR1 SQVTM and CDR2 ANQGSEA. The CDR3 consists of 12 residues. As processed by the authors: Reference gene primer amplification yielded estimated nucleated cell counts. Here immunoSEQ multiplex PCR was the method, and the copy in TCRdb shows in-frame clones only, minus some. V and J calls and clone size are copied from that table; D and trimming were computed from the DNA. In the table there are approximately 50,000 clones, roughly 77% of which are singletons. Sequencing was performed on peripheral blood. The receptor was derived from a man aged 65-85 years with active or convalescent COVID-19. The rearrangement links TRBV29-1 to TRBJ1-1, with D possibly matching TRBD1 (5 bases). CDR3 region: CSVVQDPKGAFF. The CDR3 DNA follows: TGCAGCGTTGTTCAGGACCCTAAGGGGGCTTTCTTT.